This T cell receptor (beta chain) was observed in a study of blood T cell repertoires in COVID-19. On the study more broadly: Some COVID-19 samples were acute and others convalescent; all came from the United States, Italy and Spain.

Per the germline V gene, CDR1 is MGHDK and CDR2 is SYGVNS. V lost 5 bases to trimming and J lost 4 bases, with 15 bases between them. This CDR3 contains 15 residues. Adults between roughly 18 and 89 years of age took part from 20 to 25 US areas. Method: immunoSEQ multiplex PCR; TCRdb's copy keeps in-frame clones and lacks some. Of fewer than 500,000 clones listed, nearly 90% are singletons. This chain connects TRBV25-1 to TRBJ1-3; possibly TRBD1 for D (6 bases). The sample taken for sequencing was PBMCs or T cells enriched from blood (not recorded which). The TCR originated in a young woman with acute COVID-19. CDR3 in amino acids: CASSRAGAGGNTIYF. The CDR3 region has the DNA TGTGCCAGCAGTCGAGCGGGGGCAGGGGGAAACACCATATATTTT.